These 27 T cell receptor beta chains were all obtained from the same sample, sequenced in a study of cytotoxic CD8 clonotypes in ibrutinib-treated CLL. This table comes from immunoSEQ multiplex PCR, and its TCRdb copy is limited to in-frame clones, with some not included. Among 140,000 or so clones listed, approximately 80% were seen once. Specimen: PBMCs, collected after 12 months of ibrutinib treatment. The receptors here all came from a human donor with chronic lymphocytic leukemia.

The CDR3 loop is CASLLAGGPRSSQYF. The CDR3 DNA reads TGTGCCAGCCTACTAGCGGGAGGCCCCCGTTCGTCCCAGTACTTC. The chain links TRBV25-1 to TRBJ2-5, with 12 bases fitting TRBD2. The germline CDR1 and CDR2 sequences are MGHDK and SYGVNS. This CDR3 spans 15 amino acids. V lost 8 bases, J lost 9 bases, and 13 bases stayed unmatched.

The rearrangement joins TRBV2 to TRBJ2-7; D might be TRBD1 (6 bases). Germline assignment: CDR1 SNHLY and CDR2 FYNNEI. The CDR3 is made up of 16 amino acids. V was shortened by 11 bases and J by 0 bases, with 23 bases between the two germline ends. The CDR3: CAGKDSASSLSYEQYF. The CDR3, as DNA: TGTGCCGGAAAGGACAGCGCATCTTCTCTCTCCTACGAGCAGTACTTC.

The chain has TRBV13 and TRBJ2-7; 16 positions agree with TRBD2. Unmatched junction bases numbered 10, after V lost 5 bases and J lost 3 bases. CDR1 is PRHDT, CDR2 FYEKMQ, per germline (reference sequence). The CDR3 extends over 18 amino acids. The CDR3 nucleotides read TGTGCCAGCAGCGCCGTATCGGGACTAGCGGGAGGGATCTACGAGCAGTACTTC. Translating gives CASSAVSGLAGGIYEQYF.

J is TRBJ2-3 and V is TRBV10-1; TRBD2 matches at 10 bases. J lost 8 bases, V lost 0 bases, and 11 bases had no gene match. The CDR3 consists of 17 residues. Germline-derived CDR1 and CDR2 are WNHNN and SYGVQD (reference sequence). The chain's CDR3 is CASSESTKREGILTQYF. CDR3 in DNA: TGCGCCAGCAGTGAGTCGACGAAGCGGGAGGGGATTCTTACGCAGTATTTT.

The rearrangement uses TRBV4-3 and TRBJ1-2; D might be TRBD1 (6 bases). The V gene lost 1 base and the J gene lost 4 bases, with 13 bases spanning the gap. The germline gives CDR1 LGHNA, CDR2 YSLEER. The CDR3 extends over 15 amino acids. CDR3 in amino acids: CASSQGAGDLYGYTF. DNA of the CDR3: TGCGCCAGCAGCCAAGGGGCAGGGGATCTCTATGGCTACACCTTC.

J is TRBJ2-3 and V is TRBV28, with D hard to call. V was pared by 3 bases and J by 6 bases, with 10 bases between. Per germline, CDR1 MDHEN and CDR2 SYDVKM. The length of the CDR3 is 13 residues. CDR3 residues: CASSFLDRDTQYF. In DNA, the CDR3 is TGTGCCAGCAGTTTTCTAGACCGTGATACGCAGTATTTT.

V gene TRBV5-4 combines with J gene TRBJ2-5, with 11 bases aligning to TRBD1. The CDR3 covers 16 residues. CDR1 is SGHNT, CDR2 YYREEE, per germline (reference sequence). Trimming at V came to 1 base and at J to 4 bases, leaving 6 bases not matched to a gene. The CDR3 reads CASSLLGQGAAETQYF. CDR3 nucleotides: TGTGCCAGCAGCTTGTTAGGACAGGGGGCTGCAGAGACCCAGTACTTC.

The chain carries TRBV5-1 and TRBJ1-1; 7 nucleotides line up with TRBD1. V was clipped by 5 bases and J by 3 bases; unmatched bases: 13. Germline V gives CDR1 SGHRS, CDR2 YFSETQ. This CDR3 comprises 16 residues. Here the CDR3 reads CASRYRTGVGDTEAFF. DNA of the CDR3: TGCGCCAGCAGATACCGTACAGGGGTGGGCGACACTGAAGCTTTCTTT.

CDR3 sequence: CASSIGTFGPNEQFF. The CDR3 region has the DNA TGTGCCAGTAGTATTGGTACTTTTGGCCCCAATGAGCAGTTCTTC. The chain couples TRBV19 to TRBJ2-1, with unresolved D. The CDR3 consists of 15 residues. The V and J ends lost 3 bases and 6 bases respectively, with 15 bases between them. Germline V gene data show CDR1 as LNHDA and CDR2 as SQIVND (reference sequence).

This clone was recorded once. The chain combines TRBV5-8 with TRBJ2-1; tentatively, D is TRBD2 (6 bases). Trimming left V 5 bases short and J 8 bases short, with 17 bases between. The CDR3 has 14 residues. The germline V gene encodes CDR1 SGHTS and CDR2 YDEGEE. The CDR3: CASRGLAAWDEQFF. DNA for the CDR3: TGTGCCAGCAGGGGACTGGCGGCGTGGGATGAGCAGTTCTTC.

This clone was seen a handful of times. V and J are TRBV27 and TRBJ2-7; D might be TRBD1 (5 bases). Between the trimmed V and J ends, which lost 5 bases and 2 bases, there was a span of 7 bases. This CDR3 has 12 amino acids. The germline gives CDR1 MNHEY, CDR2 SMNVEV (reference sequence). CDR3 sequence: CASSGRAYEQYF. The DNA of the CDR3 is TGTGCCAGCAGTGGCAGGGCCTACGAGCAGTACTTC.

The CDR3 here is CASSLYVGPTYEQYF. The CDR3 DNA sequence: TGTGCCAGCAGCTTATACGTCGGCCCAACCTACGAGCAGTACTTC. This chain joins TRBV7-3 and TRBJ2-7, with D unresolved. Trimming removed 2 bases from V and 2 bases from J, with 13 bases in between. Germline CDR1 is SGHTA and CDR2 is FQGTGA. The CDR3 contains 15 residues.

CDR3 coding DNA: TGTGCCATCAGTGACCCCGGACTAGCGGGAGCCTACGAGCAGTACTTC. Translation gives CAISDPGLAGAYEQYF. The V and J genes are TRBV10-3 and TRBJ2-7, with 13 nucleotides matching TRBD2. V shed 3 bases, J shed 2 bases, and the junction held 4 bases outside the gene matches. The CDR3 length is 16 residues. Germline lookup yields CDR1 ENHRY and CDR2 SYGVKD.

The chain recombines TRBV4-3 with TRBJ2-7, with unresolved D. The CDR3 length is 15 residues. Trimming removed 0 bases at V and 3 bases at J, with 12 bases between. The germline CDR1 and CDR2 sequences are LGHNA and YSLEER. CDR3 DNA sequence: TGCGCCAGCAGCCAAGATTTTTCGACTGACTACGAGCAGTACTTC. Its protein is CASSQDFSTDYEQYF.

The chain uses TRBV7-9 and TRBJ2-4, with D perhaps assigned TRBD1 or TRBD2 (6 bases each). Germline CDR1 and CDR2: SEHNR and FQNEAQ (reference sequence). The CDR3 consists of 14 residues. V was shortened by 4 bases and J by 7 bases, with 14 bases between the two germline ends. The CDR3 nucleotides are TGTGCCAGCAGCTCCCAAGGGGGGAAGAACATTCAGTACTTC. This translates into CASSSQGGKNIQYF.

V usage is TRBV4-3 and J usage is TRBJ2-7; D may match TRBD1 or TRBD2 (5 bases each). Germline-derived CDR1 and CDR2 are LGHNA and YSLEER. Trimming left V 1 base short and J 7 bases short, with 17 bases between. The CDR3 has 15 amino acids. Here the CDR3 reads CASSQGVAGTGEQYF. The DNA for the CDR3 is TGCGCCAGCAGCCAAGGGGTAGCAGGGACGGGGGAGCAGTACTTC.

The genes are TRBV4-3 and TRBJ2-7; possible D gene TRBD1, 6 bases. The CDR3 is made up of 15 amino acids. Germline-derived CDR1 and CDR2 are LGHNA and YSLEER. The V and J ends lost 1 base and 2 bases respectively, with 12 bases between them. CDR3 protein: CASSQAPGATYEQYF. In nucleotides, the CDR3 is TGCGCCAGCAGCCAAGCCCCAGGGGCCACCTACGAGCAGTACTTC.

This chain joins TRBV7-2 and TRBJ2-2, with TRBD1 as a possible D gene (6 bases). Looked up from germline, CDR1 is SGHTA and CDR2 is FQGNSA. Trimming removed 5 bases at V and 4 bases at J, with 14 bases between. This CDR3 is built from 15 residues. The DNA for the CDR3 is TGTGCCAGCAGCCCGGGGACAAACCCCACCGGGGAGCTGTTTTTT. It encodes CASSPGTNPTGELFF.

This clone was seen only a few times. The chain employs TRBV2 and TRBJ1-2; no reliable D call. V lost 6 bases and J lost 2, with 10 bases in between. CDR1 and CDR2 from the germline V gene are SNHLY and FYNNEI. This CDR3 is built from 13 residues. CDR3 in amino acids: CASSLEENYGYTF. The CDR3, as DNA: TGTGCCAGCAGCCTGGAAGAAAACTATGGCTACACCTTC.

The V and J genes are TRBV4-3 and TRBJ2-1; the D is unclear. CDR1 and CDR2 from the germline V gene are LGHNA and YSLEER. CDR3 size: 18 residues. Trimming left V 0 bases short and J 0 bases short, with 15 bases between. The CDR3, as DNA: TGCGCCAGCAGCCAAGATGGGCCCGGCCAAAGCTCCTACAATGAGCAGTTCTTC. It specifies CASSQDGPGQSSYNEQFF.

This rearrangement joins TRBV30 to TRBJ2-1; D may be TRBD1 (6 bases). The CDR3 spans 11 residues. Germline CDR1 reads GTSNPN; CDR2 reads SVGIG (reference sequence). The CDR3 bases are TGTGCGTGTCGACAGGACAATGAGCAGTTCTTC. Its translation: CACRQDNEQFF.

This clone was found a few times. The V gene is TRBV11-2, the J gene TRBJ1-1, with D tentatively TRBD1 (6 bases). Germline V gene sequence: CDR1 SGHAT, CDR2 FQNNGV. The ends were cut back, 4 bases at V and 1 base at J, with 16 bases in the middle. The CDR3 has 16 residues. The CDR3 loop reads CASSSPFGGPNTEAFF. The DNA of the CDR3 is TGTGCCAGCAGCTCGCCGTTCGGGGGCCCGAACACTGAAGCTTTCTTT.

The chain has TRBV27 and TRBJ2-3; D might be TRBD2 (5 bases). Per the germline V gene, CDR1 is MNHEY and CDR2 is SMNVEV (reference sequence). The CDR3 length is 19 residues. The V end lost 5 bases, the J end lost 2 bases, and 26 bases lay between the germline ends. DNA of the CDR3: TGTGCCAGCAGTCCACGAGGGTCGGTCGGGCGGGCGCACACAGATACGCAGTATTTT. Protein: CASSPRGSVGRAHTDTQYF.

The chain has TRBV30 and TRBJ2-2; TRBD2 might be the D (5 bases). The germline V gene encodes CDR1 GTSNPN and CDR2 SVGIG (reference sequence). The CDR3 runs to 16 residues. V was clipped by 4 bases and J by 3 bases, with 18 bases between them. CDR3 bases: TGTGCCTGGAAACCACGACTAAGAGGACACACCGGGGAGCTGTTTTTT. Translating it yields CAWKPRLRGHTGELFF. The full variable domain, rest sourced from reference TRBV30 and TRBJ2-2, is SQTIHQWPATLVQPVGSPLSLECTVEGTSNPNLYWYRQAAGRGLQLLFYSVGIGQISSEVPQNLSASRPQDRQFILSSKKLLLSDSGFYLCAWKPRLRGHTGELFFGEGSRLTVL.

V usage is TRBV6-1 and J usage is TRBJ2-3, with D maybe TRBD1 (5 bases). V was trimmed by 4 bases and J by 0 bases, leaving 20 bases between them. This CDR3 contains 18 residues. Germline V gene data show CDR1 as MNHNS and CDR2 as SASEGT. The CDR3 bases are TGTGCCAGCAGTGGAGATTTTATGGCAGGGTCCAGCACAGATACGCAGTATTTT. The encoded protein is CASSGDFMAGSSTDTQYF.

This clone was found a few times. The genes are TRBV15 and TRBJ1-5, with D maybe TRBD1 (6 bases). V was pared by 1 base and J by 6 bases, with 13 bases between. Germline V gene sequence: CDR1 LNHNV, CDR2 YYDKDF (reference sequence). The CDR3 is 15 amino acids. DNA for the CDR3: TGTGCCACCAGCAGAGCGGGGGGGCGCGTTCAGCCCCAGCATTTT. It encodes CATSRAGGRVQPQHF.

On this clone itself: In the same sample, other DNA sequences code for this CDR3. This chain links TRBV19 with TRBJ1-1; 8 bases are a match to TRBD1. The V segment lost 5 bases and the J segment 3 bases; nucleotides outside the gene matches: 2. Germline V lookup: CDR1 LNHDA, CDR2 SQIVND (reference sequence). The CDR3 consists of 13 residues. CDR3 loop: CASSSTGDTEAFF. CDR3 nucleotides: TGTGCCAGTAGTTCGACAGGGGACACTGAAGCTTTCTTT.